The entry that follows covers one TCR beta chain sequence. This clone came up once. The target of this receptor is not known. Base qualities were left out, and no much larger clone turns up one base away. The cysteine opens and the phenylalanine closes a CDR3 of 13 amino acids. Kept here is only the CDR3 DNA, which spans 39 bases and is read in frame from base 1. V is pared back by 5 bases and J by 6 bases, with 15 bases lying between the germline termini. CDR1 and CDR2, per the germline V gene, are SQVTM and ANQGSEA. The library came from the immunoSEQ multiplex PCR assay. The multiplex PCR relied on a mix of 60 forward primers for TCR Vbeta segments and 13 reverse primers for TCR Jbeta segments. A multiplex PCR assay on genomic DNA amplified the CDR3 region of rearranged TCR beta genes. Amplified TCR beta libraries were sequenced as 87-base-pair reads on the Illumina HiSeq System. In the source study's methods: In a later analysis, 80 million or so unique TCR beta chains were counted across the 650 to 700 repertoires, and around 11 million of these chains were shared by at least two donors. To remove PCR and sequencing errors, raw reads were error-corrected and collapsed into unique sequences using a nearest-neighbor algorithm that merged closely related sequences. Alignment of CDR3 sequences to IMGT reference sequences was used to assign V, D and J gene segments. Each retained sequence needed at least a six-nucleotide match to both a V gene segment and a J gene segment. A rearrangement was called productive if the CDR3 had no stop codons and remained in frame with V and J, and every other rearrangement was called non-productive. CDR3 was defined by IMGT convention, running from the second conserved V-encoded cysteine to the conserved J-encoded phenylalanine. In an earlier analysis of 587 of the donors, sequences lacking an unambiguous match to a single V gene segment were excluded. In an earlier analysis of more than 500 of the donors, a V segment was called functional when productive rearrangements were above 56.7%, and segregating when the standard deviation between donors exceeded 5%. To diagnose cytomegalovirus status from the catalog of TCR beta chain sequences, a statistical classification framework was built. V and J gene assignment, in a later analysis, came from comparing TCR nucleotide sequences with IMGT/GENE-DB human TR gene sequences. In a later analysis, CDR3 sequences and most-parsimonious VDJ recombination scenarios were assigned using the TCRdist pipeline. In a later analysis, each TCR beta chain was defined by its CDR3 amino acid sequence together with its V-gene family, and reads lacking a unique V-gene family were excluded. A later analysis removed roughly 590 highly shared, low-generation-probability nucleotide sequences to deal with suspected cross-contamination and a sequencing artifact. A later analysis calculated a clonal expansion index for each public chain from normalized within-repertoire ranks of inferred template counts. Generation probabilities in a later analysis came from a VDJ recombination model fitted to out-of-frame rearrangements, and those results were checked against IGoR. A later analysis scored TCR-TCR, TCR-HLA and TCR-CMV co-occurrence with hypergeometric tests, applying a repertoire-size bias correction to TCR pairs. To estimate false discovery rates, a later analysis permuted the HLA or CMV assignments 20 times. In a later analysis, co-occurring TCRs were grouped with DBSCAN, and TCRdist sequence similarity was added when clustering was performed within HLA-allele-positive subsets. Repertoires with fewer than 30,000 or more than 120,000 public chains, plus five repertoires with anomalous nucleotide sharing, were excluded from co-occurrence clustering. This is the immuneACCESS table as TCRdb keeps it, with only in-frame sequences that have V and J called. A part of the clones is gone; compared with another copy, unresolved V genes explain less than half, and the rest is unexplained. The V and J calls and clone size are taken from that table; D and trimming were inferred from the DNA. The sample data list around 130,000 clones, and 60% to 85% of these were observed just once. 1.5% of the sample rests with the top ten.

In total, fewer than 750 healthy bone marrow donors made up the cohort. At the time of sampling, every cohort member was nominally healthy, though immune exposures that went unrecorded were likely present. The donor was CMV seronegative and belonged to the group of around 400 seronegative cohort members. A peripheral blood sample was collected from each donor, and TCR beta sequencing was performed on peripheral blood mononuclear cells. The Qiagen DNeasy Blood Extraction Kit was used to extract genomic DNA from the blood cell samples. The record originates from a study of cytomegalovirus exposure and HLA in healthy donors (dated by TCRdb to about 2017). For the study in its entirety: According to an earlier analysis of several hundred of the donors, some 180 million T cells yielded over 100 million unique TCR beta sequences and roughly 280 Gb of sequence data. A later analysis re-examined previously published TCR beta repertoires from more than 600 donors and added high-resolution HLA genotyping to investigate patterns of TCR occurrence. Both class I and class II loci were covered by HLA typing, at four-digit resolution. Across some 400 genotyped donors of the cohort, an average of roughly 250,000 unique TCR beta nucleotide sequences per donor were sequenced, and roughly 17% of those sequences were non-productive. To predict cytomegalovirus infection status, the study brought together high-throughput TCR immunosequencing, statistical association of individual TCRs with disease status, and machine learning. Genome-wide SNP genotypes for about 55% of the roughly 670 donors were used in a later genetic analysis, which treated that subset as a discovery cohort. Of the 300 to 500 genotyped donors, less than 90% were placed in the genetic ancestry cluster associated with self-reported Caucasian donors. Donor age, sex, ethnicity and CMV serostatus were compiled alongside the repertoire data. The later analysis used no new phenotypic data to find candidate immune exposures, relying instead on TCR beta sequences and their occurrence across donors. Along with the approximately 700-subject first cohort, a separate validation cohort of over 90 different subjects was used. To decide whether each TCR beta V gene segment behaved as functional or pseudogenic, an earlier analysis of nearly 600 of the donors relied on high-throughput TCR beta sequencing. The study aimed to test whether cataloging public T cell receptors could reveal signatures of past pathogen exposure. All discovery cohort repertoires had been generated using a single sequencing platform. An early release covering about 600 HLA-typed donors comprised about 300 gigabases of sequencing data and tens of millions of unique TCR sequences. Four to six DR-DQ haplotypes were handled as single units for association and clustering, since linkage in the cohort was strong. The study profiled the T cell repertoires of hundreds of subjects by immunosequencing and related them to cytomegalovirus serostatus. The number of donors typed differed by locus, with roughly 629-640 for A, B, C, DRB1 and DQB1, roughly 520 for DQA1, 600 to 610 for DPA1, and around 430 for DPB1. Broader findings and caveats from the paper: Linkage disequilibrium might explain the correlated functional status among segregating V segments, but an unknown experimental factor could not be excluded. A total of roughly 160 TCR beta chains were listed by the study as associated with cytomegalovirus. The only immune exposure information available for the cohort was CMV serostatus. Presence/absence analyses assumed roughly uniform sequencing depth across donors, an assumption that may not hold. According to a later analysis, parvovirus B19, influenza, CMV and Epstein-Barr virus appeared linked to several top co-occurrence clusters. In a later analysis, HLA-associated TCR beta chains showed more clonal expansion and lower generation probabilities than non-associated chains that were equally common. In a later analysis, the rate of TCR association differed among HLA loci, with DRB1 alleles having the most associated TCRs and HLA-C alleles having the fewest. A cluster of highly shared sequence variants was judged likely to represent a technical artifact of the sequencing pipeline. Most TCR sequences were seen in very few donors, while some public TCRs were found in many individuals. Compared with the approximately 720-donor mean, donors in an Asian-associated ancestry cluster had fewer N-insertions in productive TCRs, according to a later genetic analysis. In a later genetic analysis, a missense DCLRE1C variant was associated with V-gene and J-gene trimming of TCR beta chains, and the association was replicated in an independent cohort. Broadly in line with IMGT annotations, most TCR beta V segments showed up in productive rearrangements about 87% or about 30% of the time in an earlier analysis of about 500 of the donors. Because HLA typing was unavailable for some donors at each locus, only the typed subset was used in association tests. It was suggested by the authors that the approach could potentially be generalized to other disease states and immunological phenotypes. A later analysis found that most CMV-associated TCR beta chains appeared HLA-restricted, with HLA associations seemingly driven largely by CMV exposure. A further reported finding was that TCR beta sequences accurately predicted the HLA-A and HLA-B alleles for most subjects in the first cohort. A few of the identified cytomegalovirus-associated TCR beta chains were confirmed in vitro to be specific for cytomegalovirus antigens. The classifier was reported to diagnose cytomegalovirus status with high specificity and sensitivity in both the original and validation cohorts. In this cohort, only TCR beta chains were sequenced, and detectable features were limited by the absence of alpha or paired-chain data. When HLA alleles, especially DR and DQ, strongly co-occurred, TCR associations were difficult to assign to individual alleles. Because counts were too low, about 18 rarely observed V segments, including chromosome 9 orphons, were excluded from the earlier analysis of around 590 of the donors. Some IMGT-functional V segments, including TRBV6-2 and TRBV6-3, could not be told apart with the 87-base-pair reads, so those segments were excluded. At a false discovery rate of 0.05, a later analysis linked some 18,000 TCR beta sequences to specific HLA alleles.

Sequencing input: PBMCs. The TCR sequence derives from a woman aged 18-29 years in good health and CMV-seronegative. The V and J genes are TRBV29-1 and TRBJ2-3; TRBD2 is a weak D gene call, 5 bases matching. The CDR3 corresponds to CSVQRDMSDTQYF. The DNA sequence is TGCAGCGTTCAGAGGGATATGTCCGATACGCAGTATTTT.